The rows below give T cell receptor beta chains drawn from one sample of a study of cytomegalovirus exposure and HLA in healthy donors. The assay was immunoSEQ multiplex PCR, and TCRdb's table has in-frame clones only and misses some. The sample records 110,000 to 150,000 clones, more than 85% being singletons. The sample comprised PBMCs. The receptors were gathered from a man in his late teens or twenties in good health and CMV-seronegative. CDR3s include the opening cysteine and the closing phenylalanine or tryptophan. A D gene is named only where the DNA matches it firmly. The size entry is marked missing in some rows and otherwise reads once, few, many or a size class.

>TRBJ1-2|13|TRBV28|.|.
CASSLNRVVGYTF
TGTGCCAGCAGCCTAAACAGGGTTGTGGGCTACACCTTC
>TRBJ2-2|16|TRBV5-1|.|.
CASSLTDSANTGELFF
TGCGCCAGCAGCCTCACCGACAGTGCGAACACCGGGGAGCTGTTTTTT
>TRBJ1-4|15|TRBV9|.|.
CASSVESQRGEKLFF
TGTGCCAGCAGCGTAGAAAGTCAGCGGGGTGAAAAACTGTTTTTT
>TRBJ2-7|14|TRBV5-1|.|.
CASSFSYGSYEQYF
TGCGCCAGCAGCTTTTCTTACGGTTCCTACGAGCAGTACTTC
>TRBJ1-6|16|TRBV18|.|.
CASSPTSRVPNSPLHF
TGTGCCAGCTCACCTACGTCGCGAGTTCCCAATTCACCCCTCCACTTT
>TRBJ1-1|14|TRBV6-5|.|.
CASSRTGKRFGAFF
TGTGCCAGCAGTAGAACAGGGAAACGGTTCGGAGCTTTCTTT
>TRBJ2-7|14|TRBV19|TRBD1|.
CASSMGQGAYEQYF
TGTGCCAGTAGTATGGGACAGGGAGCCTACGAGCAGTACTTC
>TRBJ2-1|15|TRBV7-9|TRBD1|.
CASSLGTGSNNEQFF
TGTGCCAGCAGCTTAGGGACAGGGAGCAACAATGAGCAGTTCTTC
>TRBJ1-1|16|TRBV11-3|.|.
CASSLRLDRAGAEAFF
TGTGCCAGCAGCCTCCGCCTGGACCGGGCCGGGGCTGAAGCTTTCTTT
>TRBJ1-1|15|TRBV18|.|once
CASSPGGHGNTEAFF
TGTGCCAGCTCACCGGGAGGACACGGTAACACTGAAGCTTTCTTT
>TRBJ2-1|14|TRBV7-8|.|.
CASRIGTSYNEQFF
TGTGCCAGCAGGATTGGTACGAGTTACAATGAGCAGTTCTTC
>TRBJ2-5|16|TRBV9|.|.
CASSPFEGGSQETQYF
TGTGCCAGCAGTCCCTTTGAAGGGGGTAGCCAAGAGACCCAGTACTTC
>TRBJ1-2|16|TRBV7-3|TRBD1|.
CASSLFFLRDRSGYTF
TGTGCCAGCAGCTTATTTTTCCTTCGGGACAGGAGTGGCTACACCTTC
>TRBJ1-5|14|TRBV5-6|TRBD1|once
CASSLQGIEQPQHF
TGTGCCAGCAGCTTACAGGGGATAGAGCAGCCCCAGCATTTT
>TRBJ1-1|14|TRBV7-2|.|.
CASSLRRRITEAFF
TGTGCCAGCAGCTTAAGGCGCAGGATCACTGAAGCTTTCTTT
>TRBJ1-1|14|TRBV2|.|.
CASSERPGHAEAFF
TGTGCCAGCAGTGAAAGGCCAGGTCACGCTGAAGCTTTCTTT
>TRBJ2-2|15|TRBV27|TRBD1|.
CASSPRVTGVGELFF
TGTGCCAGCAGTCCCCGGGTGACAGGGGTCGGGGAGCTGTTTTTT
>TRBJ2-7|15|TRBV9|.|.
CASSVGSGMIYEQYF
TGTGCCAGCAGCGTAGGGTCAGGGATGATCTACGAGCAGTACTTC
>TRBJ1-1|15|TRBV6-5|.|.
CASSYRGRASTEAFF
TGTGCCAGCAGTTACCGGGGTAGGGCTAGCACTGAAGCTTTCTTT
>TRBJ2-3|11|TRBV11-2|.|.
CASSLEGRRYF
TGTGCCAGCAGCTTAGAAGGGAGAAGGTATTTT
>TRBJ2-7|14|TRBV7-9|.|once
CASSPPTGVNEQYF
TGTGCCAGCAGCCCCCCGACAGGCGTCAACGAGCAGTACTTC
>TRBJ2-5|14|TRBV27|TRBD1|.
CASSPRTGGETQYF
TGTGCCAGCAGTCCGAGGACAGGCGGGGAGACCCAGTACTTC
>TRBJ2-1|14|TRBV19|.|.
CASNPPGWNNEQFF
TGTGCCAGTAACCCCCCAGGTTGGAACAATGAGCAGTTCTTC
>TRBJ1-1|14|TRBV7-2|TRBD1|.
CASSLDYRGREAFF
TGTGCCAGCAGCTTAGACTACAGGGGACGTGAAGCTTTCTTT
>TRBJ2-6|15|TRBV18|.|.
CASSLGSSGANVLTF
TGTGCCAGCTCACTAGGGAGCTCTGGGGCCAACGTCCTGACTTTC
>TRBJ2-3|13|TRBV11-2|.|.
CASSLGGADTQYF
TGTGCCAGCAGCTTAGGCGGGGCAGATACGCAGTATTTT
>TRBJ2-1|18|TRBV6-4|TRBD2|.
CATKNPNRRASGEGEQFF
TGTGCCACCAAGAACCCCAACCGGCGGGCTAGTGGGGAGGGTGAGCAGTTCTTC
>TRBJ2-4|14|TRBV10-2|TRBD2|.
CATTLAGGPGIQYF
TGCGCCACCACCTTAGCGGGAGGGCCGGGCATTCAGTACTTC
>TRBJ2-7|14|TRBV6-6|TRBD1|.
CASNGGQGTGEQYF
TGTGCCAGCAACGGAGGACAGGGTACGGGCGAGCAGTACTTC
>TRBJ2-3|20|TRBV13|TRBD2|.
CASSLMGLAGGPLFTDTQYF
TGTGCCAGCAGCTTAATGGGACTAGCGGGAGGGCCTCTTTTCACAGATACGCAGTATTTT
>TRBJ1-1|15|TRBV6-5|TRBD1|.
CASSTPGQGNTEAFF
TGTGCCAGCAGTACGCCGGGACAGGGGAACACTGAAGCTTTCTTT
>TRBJ2-5|16|TRBV12-5|.|.
CASGLVGTNSQETQYF
TGTGCTAGTGGTTTGGTCGGGACAAACTCCCAAGAGACCCAGTACTTC
>TRBJ2-1|14|TRBV11-3|TRBD2|.
CASRTGTSLGEQFF
TGTGCCAGCAGGACTGGGACTAGCCTGGGTGAGCAGTTCTTC
>TRBJ2-5|14|TRBV27|.|once
CASSLGGIQETQYF
TGTGCCAGCAGTTTAGGAGGGATCCAAGAGACCCAGTACTTC
>TRBJ1-2|15|TRBV7-8|TRBD1|.
CASSLDRGGGYGYTF
TGTGCCAGCAGCTTAGACAGGGGAGGAGGCTATGGCTACACCTTC
>TRBJ2-5|15|TRBV9|.|.
CASSVGTGIQETQYF
TGTGCCAGCAGCGTAGGGACGGGAATCCAAGAGACCCAGTACTTC
>TRBJ1-4|16|TRBV7-2|.|.
CASSLVQTAMREKLFF
TGTGCCAGCAGCTTAGTCCAGACCGCCATGCGGGAAAAACTGTTTTTT
>TRBJ2-5|17|TRBV13|TRBD2|.
CASSLGLGGFSFETQYF
TGTGCCAGCAGCTTAGGCCTGGGGGGGTTTTCCTTTGAGACCCAGTACTTC
>TRBJ1-2|17|TRBV14|TRBD1|.
CASSQAQKGQANYGYTF
TGTGCCAGCAGCCAAGCCCAAAAGGGACAGGCCAACTATGGCTACACCTTC
>TRBJ1-1|17|TRBV11-3|.|once
CASRRTLLGRMNTEAFF
TGTGCCAGCAGGCGAACTTTACTAGGGCGAATGAACACTGAAGCTTTCTTT
>TRBJ1-1|14|TRBV19|.|.
CASSTPGTRTEAFF
TGTGCCAGTAGTACACCGGGGACACGGACTGAAGCTTTCTTT
>TRBJ1-5|15|TRBV18|TRBD1|.
CASSPETGGGQPQHF
TGTGCCAGCTCACCAGAGACAGGGGGCGGACAGCCCCAGCATTTT
>TRBJ2-2|13|TRBV30|.|.
CAWSGANTGELFF
TGTGCCTGGAGTGGCGCGAACACCGGGGAGCTGTTTTTT
>TRBJ1-3|17|TRBV18|TRBD1|.
CASSPNEGQLSGNTIYF
TGTGCCAGCTCACCAAACGAGGGACAGCTCTCTGGAAACACCATATATTTT
>TRBJ1-4|13|TRBV5-5|TRBD1|.
CASSAGTVEKLFF
TGTGCCAGCAGCGCAGGGACAGTTGAAAAACTGTTTTTT
>TRBJ1-2|15|TRBV30|TRBD1|.
CAWSPGTGGNYGYTF
TGTGCCTGGAGTCCCGGGACAGGGGGTAACTATGGCTACACCTTC
>TRBJ1-2|15|TRBV5-4|TRBD1|.
CASSFLTGSAYGYTF
TGTGCCAGCAGCTTCTTGACAGGGAGCGCCTATGGCTACACCTTC
>TRBJ1-4|13|TRBV30|.|.
CAWSGGVGEKLFF
TGTGCCTGGAGCGGGGGGGTTGGAGAAAAACTGTTTTTT
>TRBJ1-2|15|TRBV6-6|TRBD1|.
CASSFALTGERGYTF
TGTGCCAGCAGTTTCGCGCTCACAGGGGAACGTGGCTACACCTTC
>TRBJ1-2|15|TRBV5-1|TRBD1|.
CASSLSVEGAYGYTF
TGCGCCAGCAGCTTGTCGGTGGAGGGGGCCTATGGCTACACCTTC
>TRBJ2-7|15|TRBV9|TRBD2|.
CASSPQWTSGYEQYF
TGTGCCAGCAGCCCCCAATGGACTAGCGGTTACGAGCAGTACTTC
>TRBJ1-6|14|TRBV5-1|.|.
CASSGGAVNSPLHF
TGCGCCAGCAGTGGTGGGGCAGTCAATTCACCCCTCCACTTT